This T cell receptor beta chain was recovered during a study of cytomegalovirus exposure and HLA in healthy donors. Whole-study context: The study placed around 80% of its approximately 400 genotyped donors in the Caucasian-associated ancestry cluster.

Primers included in the PCR were 60 Vbeta and 13 Jbeta primers. In the original processing: A later analysis counted around 80 million unique TCR beta chains, about 10 million shared. The data were produced by immunoSEQ multiplex PCR, yet TCRdb's version contains in-frame clones alone and is incomplete. V and J calls and clone size come straight from that table; D and trimming were deduced from the DNA. The sample records tens of thousands of clones, about 70% being singletons. The study, taken as a whole, reports: It was taken for granted in presence/absence analyses that sequencing depth across donors was roughly uniform.

The V end was cut by 10 bases, the J end by 4 bases, with 17 bases between. This CDR3 contains 14 residues. The V gene's germline CDR1 is MDHEN and CDR2 SYDVKM. As regards this clone: Its antigen is currently unknown.

The chain combines TRBV28 with TRBJ1-5; D is possibly TRBD1 (6 bases). The sequenced material came from PBMCs. This sequence originates from a man under 40 in good health and CMV-seronegative. CDR3 bases: TGTGCCACCTCGACAGGTAGTGTTAATCAGCCCCAGCATTTT. It is translated as CATSTGSVNQPQHF.